This entry concerns a single T cell receptor (beta chain). The CDR3 totals 12 residues. Deletions cut 3 bases from V and 4 bases from J, with 4 bases between. This record comes from a study of blood T cell repertoires in COVID-19. Overall study: The United States, Italy and Spain were the sources of the acute and convalescent COVID-19 samples. The cDNA or gDNA used as material had been derived from T cells, B-cell-depleted T cells, or PBMCs.

Original processing methods: Reference gene primer amplification gave nucleated cell count estimates. Measured with immunoSEQ multiplex PCR; TCRdb has only the in-frame clones, and not every one. D and trimming were read from the DNA, whereas the V and J calls and clone size are those reported in that table. The sample gives 44,000 or so clones, roughly 84% of which show up once; approximately 4.5% is in the top ten. The TCR was taken from a man in his fifties or sixties with active COVID-19. Sample: peripheral blood. The chain combines TRBV12-3 or TRBV12-4 with TRBJ1-3; D is undetermined. The CDR3 bases are TGTGCCAGCAGTTTGAGCGGAAACACCATATATTTT. This encodes CASSLSGNTIYF.